The sample holds one count of the clone carrying this TCR beta chain. Its antigen is currently unknown. These data come from a study of cytomegalovirus exposure and HLA in healthy donors. Study-wide points: It was reported in a later analysis that an Asian-associated ancestry cluster showed fewer N-insertions than the approximately 670-donor mean.

PCR used 60 Vbeta primers and 13 Jbeta primers. Sequenced by immunoSEQ multiplex PCR; TCRdb stores in-frame clones only, minus some. The sample holds over 80,000 clones, roughly four fifths seen once. Germline CDR1 reads SGHNT; CDR2 reads YYREEE (reference sequence). V was shortened by 1 base and J by 1 base, with 8 bases between the two germline ends. This CDR3 contains 14 residues. This TCR derives from a man aged 35 to 55 in good health and CMV-seropositive. J is TRBJ1-1 and V is TRBV5-4; D uncertain. The specimen was PBMCs. CDR3 loop: CASSLSGENTEAFF. As DNA, the CDR3 is TGTGCCAGCAGCTTGAGCGGGGAGAACACTGAAGCTTTCTTT.